Below, 16 T cell receptor beta chains from the same sample are listed, as sequenced in a study of blood T cell repertoires in COVID-19. Generated by immunoSEQ multiplex PCR, the TCRdb table keeps only in-frame clones and is missing some. The sample records 110,000 to 150,000 clones, 85% to 90% being singletons. What was sequenced was peripheral blood. The receptors shown here come from a human donor in a cohort sampled during active COVID-19.

The chain employs TRBV7-9 and TRBJ2-5; tentative D call: TRBD1 (6 bases). The CDR3 sequence is 14 residues long. Trimming left V 5 bases short and J 0 bases short, with 10 bases between. Per germline, CDR1 SEHNR and CDR2 FQNEAQ (reference sequence). The CDR3 DNA follows: TGTGCCAGCAGCAGACAGGAACACCAAGAGACCCAGTACTTC. Its translation: CASSRQEHQETQYF.

This chain links TRBV29-1 with TRBJ1-5, with D possibly TRBD1 on 6 matching bases. The CDR3 is 13 amino acids. Trimming cost V 4 bases and J 6 bases, with 13 bases left between them. The germline gives CDR1 SQVTM, CDR2 ANQGSEA. The CDR3 protein is CSVVSGGGQPQHF. CDR3 DNA sequence: TGCAGCGTTGTTTCTGGGGGCGGTCAGCCCCAGCATTTT. Variable domain in full (rest from reference TRBV29-1 and TRBJ1-5): SAVISQKPSRDICQRGTSLTIQCQVDSQVTMMFWYRQQPGQSLTLIATANQGSEATYESGFVIDKFPISRPNLTFSTLTVSNMSPEDSSIYLCSVVSGGGQPQHFGDGTRLSIL.

V gene TRBV7-9 combines with J gene TRBJ2-3, with 8 bases fitting TRBD2. J lost 0 bases, V lost 7 bases, and 6 bases had no gene match. Germline loops: CDR1 SEHNR, CDR2 FQNEAQ (reference sequence). The CDR3 has 15 amino acids. The chain's CDR3 is CASTPAGVSTDTQYF. CDR3 nucleotides: TGTGCCAGCACCCCAGCGGGGGTCAGCACAGATACGCAGTATTTT. The full variable domain, in which reference TRBV7-9 and TRBJ2-3 provide the parts outside the CDR3, is DTGVSQNPRHKITKRGQNVTFRCDPISEHNRLYWYRQTLGQGPEFLTYFQNEAQLEKSRLLSDRFSAERPKGSFSTLEIQRTEQGDSAMYLCASTPAGVSTDTQYFGPGTRLTVL.

This clone is a singleton in its sample. The V and J genes are TRBV7-2 and TRBJ2-7, with a tentative D call TRBD2 (6 bases). There are 13 residues in the CDR3. V lost 5 bases, J lost 6 bases, and 14 bases lay in between. CDR1 is SGHTA and CDR2 is FQGNSA in the germline V gene. In DNA form, the CDR3 reads TGTGCCAGCAGCGTTCGCCTAGCGCGCGAGCAGTACTTC. Encoded protein: CASSVRLAREQYF.

V gene TRBV2 combines with J gene TRBJ2-1; D may be TRBD2 (5 bases). The CDR3 is made up of 12 amino acids. Trimming shortened V by 4 bases and J by 8 bases, and 9 bases separated the two germline ends. Germline loops: CDR1 SNHLY, CDR2 FYNNEI. The CDR3 DNA follows: TGTGCCAGCAGTGTCGGGGAGTATGAGCAGTTCTTC. Amino acid sequence: CASSVGEYEQFF. Looking up the rest from reference TRBV2 and TRBJ2-1 gives the full variable domain: EPEVTQTPSHQVTQMGQEVILRCVPISNHLYFYWYRQILGQKVEFLVSFYNNEISEKSEIFDDQFSVERPDGSNFTLKIRSTKLEDSAMYFCASSVGEYEQFFGPGTRLTVL.

This clone was seen a few times. The genes are TRBV7-2 and TRBJ2-7; 7 positions match TRBD2. The germline gives CDR1 SGHTA, CDR2 FQGNSA. The trim removed 3 bases at V and 6 bases at J, leaving 11 bases unmatched. This CDR3 is 15 amino acids long. CDR3 sequence reads: CASSFIAGLQSEQYF. In DNA form, the CDR3 reads TGTGCCAGCAGCTTTATTGCGGGACTACAGAGCGAGCAGTACTTC.

The chain carries TRBV3-1 (or the pseudogene TRBV3-2) and TRBJ2-2; 12 bases are shared with TRBD2. Germline loops: CDR1 LGHDT, CDR2 YNNKEL (reference sequence). The V gene end was trimmed by 0 bases and the J gene end by 4 bases; junction bases not matched to a gene: 3. The CDR3 spans 17 residues. The CDR3 DNA follows: TGTGCCAGCAGCCAAGATCTAGCGGGGGGGCCCACCGGGGAGCTGTTTTTT. Amino acids: CASSQDLAGGPTGELFF.

The chain uses TRBV4-1 and TRBJ2-3, with 13 bases matching TRBD2. The CDR3 is 16 amino acids. J was trimmed by 4 bases and V by 5 bases; bases with no gene match: 6. Germline-derived CDR1 and CDR2 are MGHRA and YSYEKL. In DNA, the CDR3 is TGCGCCAGCAGCTCCAGGACTAGCGGGAGCCCAGATACGCAGTATTTT. The encoded protein is CASSSRTSGSPDTQYF.

The chain has TRBV27 and TRBJ2-1, with D possibly TRBD2 on 6 matching bases. The CDR3 has 14 residues. From germline, CDR1 is MNHEY and CDR2 SMNVEV (reference sequence). The ends were cut back, 2 bases at V and 7 bases at J, with 12 bases in the middle. This CDR3 is CASSLRRDGNEQFF. In nucleotides, the CDR3 is TGTGCCAGCAGTTTACGGCGGGATGGGAATGAGCAGTTCTTC.

This rearrangement joins TRBV30 to TRBJ2-2; no definite D call. This CDR3 is 13 amino acids long. With 3 bases removed from V and 1 base from J, the gap between germline ends came to 6 bases. Germline values: CDR1 GTSNPN, CDR2 SVGIG (reference sequence). CDR3 in amino acids: CAWRLQNTGELFF. The CDR3 bases are TGTGCCTGGAGGTTACAGAACACCGGGGAGCTGTTTTTT. The whole variable domain, remainder taken from reference TRBV30 and TRBJ2-2, is SQTIHQWPATLVQPVGSPLSLECTVEGTSNPNLYWYRQAAGRGLQLLFYSVGIGQISSEVPQNLSASRPQDRQFILSSKKLLLSDSGFYLCAWRLQNTGELFFGEGSRLTVL.

The gene calls are TRBV30 and TRBJ2-2, with D maybe TRBD2 (6 bases). CDR1 is GTSNPN, CDR2 SVGIG, per germline (reference sequence). This CDR3 is built from 14 residues. Deletions cut 0 bases from V and 7 bases from J, with 12 bases between. CDR3 bases: TGTGCCTGGAGTGTAACCGGGGGAGGCGGGGAGCTGTTTTTT. Amino acids: CAWSVTGGGGELFF.

This chain links TRBV7-9 with TRBJ2-7; possible D gene TRBD2, 5 bases. The germline CDR1 and CDR2 sequences are SEHNR and FQNEAQ (reference sequence). The CDR3 runs 12 residues. The V end lost 7 bases, the J end lost 2 bases, and 9 bases lay between the germline ends. Here the CDR3 DNA reads TGTGCCAGCACCTTCGGGACCTACGAGCAGTACTTC. This sequence encodes CASTFGTYEQYF.

The gene calls are TRBV15 and TRBJ2-7, with TRBD1 matching 7 bases. The CDR3 loop spans 16 amino acids. The V and J ends lost 1 base and 0 bases, in that order; junction bases with no gene match: 6. Germline V gene data show CDR1 as LNHNV and CDR2 as YYDKDF (reference sequence). The CDR3 loop is CATSRAGTASSYEQYF. The CDR3 region has the DNA TGTGCCACCAGCAGAGCCGGGACAGCAAGCTCCTACGAGCAGTACTTC.

This clone has just a few counts. The rearrangement links TRBV19 to TRBJ1-1; D is possibly TRBD1 (5 bases). The length of the CDR3 is 12 residues. Germline CDR1 reads LNHDA; CDR2 reads SQIVND (reference sequence). Trimming took 4 bases from V and 12 from J, leaving 15 bases between them. The CDR3 DNA reads TGTGCCAGTAGTAGTCCAGGCAGACAGTCTTTCTTT. Its translation is CASSSPGRQSFF.

The V and J genes are TRBV28 and TRBJ2-5, with 7 positions matching TRBD2. V lost 9 bases to trimming and J lost 4 bases; unmatched junction nucleotides: 14. Germline V CDR1 and CDR2: MDHEN, SYDVKM. The CDR3 totals 15 residues. As DNA, the CDR3 is TGTGCCAGAAAGGGAGGGCAGCCGGGGTCAGAGACCCAGTACTTC. This encodes CARKGGQPGSETQYF.

This chain links TRBV19 with TRBJ2-4, with 10 bases matching TRBD2. V shed 5 bases and J 0 bases; nucleotides not matched to a gene: 7. CDR1 LNHDA and CDR2 SQIVND come from the germline V gene (reference sequence). This CDR3 region has 17 residues. Here the CDR3 reads CASSARTSGLAKNIQYF. For the CDR3, the DNA is TGTGCCAGTAGTGCTCGGACTAGCGGACTAGCCAAAAACATTCAGTACTTC.